The 11 T cell receptor beta chains below were found in one sample sequenced in a study of spatial heterogeneity in lung cancer. TCRdb re-derived calls from the 5' RACE reads in MiXCR, one entry per CDR3 protein. The sample lists 40,000 to 45,000 distinct CDR3 sequences, almost 7% occurring once. Time point in this sample: sample taken at primary tumor resection. The source material was PBMCs, sampled at surgery. These receptors all come from a female donor with early-stage non-small cell lung cancer.

This clonotype was observed at least ten times. The chain employs TRBV20-1 and TRBJ2-2, with 7 bases that match TRBD2. Trimming cost V 6 bases and J 4 bases; bases outside gene matches: 5. This CDR3 has 13 residues. CDR1 and CDR2 from the germline V gene are DFQATT and SNEGSKA (reference sequence). CDR3 DNA: TGCAGTGCCCTGACGGGAGGCACCGGGGAGCTGTTTTTT. Translated, it gives CSALTGGTGELFF.

Many counts were recorded for this clonotype. The V gene is TRBV6-5, the J gene TRBJ2-7, with a possible D match to TRBD1 (5 bases). Germline CDR1 MNHEY, CDR2 SVGAGI. The CDR3 sequence is 14 residues long. V gave up 2 bases and J gave up 0 bases, with 8 bases separating them. CDR3 sequence reads: CASSYDSSSYEQYF. In nucleotides, the CDR3 is TGTGCCAGCAGTTACGACAGCAGCTCCTACGAGCAGTACTTC.

This clonotype was seen a few times. The chain links TRBV18 to TRBJ2-5; D is possibly TRBD1 (5 bases). The V end was cut by 2 bases, the J end by 4 bases, with 14 bases between. CDR1 is KGHSH, CDR2 LQKENI, per germline. CDR3 length: 15 amino acids. Here the CDR3 reads CASSPYQGRRETQYF. Here the CDR3 DNA reads TGTGCCAGCTCACCATACCAGGGCAGGAGAGAGACCCAGTACTTC. The variable domain in full, with the rest retrieved from reference TRBV18 and TRBJ2-5, is NAGVMQNPRHLVRRRGQEARLRCSPMKGHSHVYWYRQLPEEGLKFMVYLQKENIIDESGMPKERFSAEFPKEGPSILRIQQVVRGDSAAYFCASSPYQGRRETQYFGPGTRLLVL.

This clonotype was detected ten times or more. This rearrangement joins TRBV27 to TRBJ2-3, with TRBD2 as a possible D gene (5 bases). Trimming cost V 8 bases and J 0 bases, with 15 bases left between them. CDR1 MNHEY and CDR2 SMNVEV come from the germline V gene (reference sequence). This CDR3 is 15 amino acids long. Written as DNA, the CDR3 is TGTGCCAGCGGACTCGGACGTGCTAGCACAGATACGCAGTATTTT. It encodes CASGLGRASTDTQYF.

This clonotype occurred many times. The rearrangement links TRBV29-1 to TRBJ2-7; TRBD1 aligns across 8 bases. This CDR3 is built from 17 residues. Per the germline V gene, CDR1 is SQVTM and CDR2 is ANQGSEA. V lost 2 bases, J lost 4 bases, and 16 bases stayed unmatched. The CDR3 loop reads CSVEPSKFGQGPYEQYF. In DNA form, the CDR3 reads TGCAGCGTTGAACCCTCGAAATTCGGACAGGGCCCTTACGAGCAGTACTTC.

This clonotype was found many times. V and J are TRBV2 and TRBJ2-7, with 11 bases identical to TRBD2. Germline V gives CDR1 SNHLY, CDR2 FYNNEI. The V gene end was trimmed by 4 bases and the J gene end by 7 bases; junction bases not matched to a gene: 9. The CDR3 contains 15 residues. The CDR3 loop is CASSATSGGIVEQYF. The CDR3 DNA reads as TGTGCCAGCAGTGCAACTAGCGGGGGTATCGTGGAGCAGTACTTC.

There are many counts of this clonotype. J is TRBJ2-1 and V is TRBV6-8; 11 bases align to TRBD1. Germline loops: CDR1 MNHGY, CDR2 SAAAGT. This CDR3 is built from 16 residues. Unmatched junction bases numbered 3, after V lost 0 bases and J lost 5 bases. CDR3 region: CASSYSRDRGNNEQFF. The CDR3 region has the DNA TGTGCCAGCAGTTACTCGAGGGACAGGGGGAACAATGAGCAGTTCTTC.

V gene TRBV14 combines with J gene TRBJ1-2; weak D call: TRBD1 (5 bases). The V and J ends lost 6 bases and 2 bases respectively, with 7 bases between them. This CDR3 contains 12 residues. Germline loops: CDR1 SGHDN, CDR2 FVKESK. CDR3 loop: CASRGTNYGYTF. DNA of the CDR3: TGTGCCAGCAGAGGGACGAACTATGGCTACACCTTC.

The chain carries TRBV4-1 and TRBJ1-4, with D unclear. Germline V gene data show CDR1 as MGHRA and CDR2 as YSYEKL. The CDR3 runs 14 residues. Trimming left V 4 bases short and J 0 bases short, with 6 bases between. The CDR3 here is CASSPSPTNEKLFF. The CDR3 nucleotides read TGCGCCAGCAGCCCCAGTCCAACTAATGAAAAACTGTTTTTT.

This clonotype was counted ten times or more. V is TRBV5-1 and J is TRBJ1-5; 10 bases are a match to TRBD1. Germline V gene sequence: CDR1 SGHRS, CDR2 YFSETQ. The CDR3 totals 14 residues. Trimming cost V 4 bases and J 4 bases; bases outside gene matches: 2. The CDR3 sequence is CASSPGQGNQPQHF. CDR3 DNA: TGCGCCAGCAGCCCGGGACAGGGGAATCAGCCCCAGCATTTT.

This clonotype has at least ten counts. The V and J genes are TRBV20-1 and TRBJ2-7, with a possible D match to TRBD1 (6 bases). The CDR3 runs to 14 residues. V lost 6 bases and J lost 0, with 15 bases in between. CDR1 and CDR2 (germline): DFQATT, SNEGSKA (reference sequence). The CDR3 spells CSAFSGHTSYEQYF. The CDR3 region has the DNA TGCAGTGCCTTCTCGGGACATACCTCCTACGAGCAGTACTTC.